This passage covers 10 T cell receptor beta chains from one sample sequenced in a study of T cell repertoires in cytomegalovirus infection. Using its own MiXCR run on the reads, TCRdb lists one record per CDR3 protein. The table lists fewer than 1,000,000 distinct CDR3 sequences, less than 40% of them singletons. These TCRs are of unknown antigen specificity. The material was cultured CD8+ T cells from PBMCs, obtained from culture after CMV antigen stimulation. The receptors were gathered from a human donor in good health (CMV status not recorded). Some clones in this sample may be carry-over from other donors' samples.

This clonotype has just a few counts. The chain couples TRBV10-3 to TRBJ1-1, with D tentatively TRBD1 (5 bases). The CDR3 has 14 amino acids. Trimming removed 5 bases from V and 1 base from J, with 11 bases in between. CDR1 and CDR2 from the germline V gene are ENHRY and SYGVKD. In DNA form, the CDR3 reads TGTGCCATCAGTCCGGACAACCCGAACACTGAAGCTTTCTTT. Its translation: CAISPDNPNTEAFF.

This rearrangement joins TRBV14 to TRBJ2-7; possible D gene TRBD1, 6 bases. Trimming took 5 bases from V and 6 from J, leaving 14 bases between them. Germline V gene sequence: CDR1 SGHDN, CDR2 FVKESK. The CDR3 has 13 amino acids. CDR3 in amino acids: CASSNTGIREQYF. The DNA of the CDR3 is TGTGCCAGCAGCAACACAGGGATTCGCGAGCAGTACTTC.

This clonotype was recorded a few times. V gene TRBV6-5 combines with J gene TRBJ2-7; 8 bases line up with TRBD1. The CDR3 is 14 residues long. V gave up 7 bases and J gave up 5 bases; unmatched junction bases: 10. Germline V gene lookup returns CDR1 MNHEY and CDR2 SVGAGI. CDR3 loop: CASTKGQGINEQYF. The CDR3 DNA sequence: TGTGCCAGCACCAAAGGACAGGGAATCAACGAGCAGTACTTC.

The rearrangement links TRBV2 to TRBJ2-6; D gene ambiguous. Per germline, CDR1 SNHLY and CDR2 FYNNEI. V lost 2 bases, J lost 0 bases, and 14 bases lay in between. This CDR3 is 18 amino acids long. The CDR3: CASSEYVKELSGANVLTF. As DNA, the CDR3 is TGTGCCAGCAGTGAATATGTTAAGGAGCTCTCTGGGGCCAACGTCCTGACTTTC.

This rearrangement joins TRBV7-9 to TRBJ2-1; D tentatively reads TRBD1 or TRBD2 (5 bases each). The CDR3 covers 13 residues. The germline gives CDR1 SEHNR, CDR2 FQNEAQ (reference sequence). Trimming removed 3 bases from V and 8 bases from J, with 11 bases in between. CDR3 residues: CASSFPGTYEQFF. The CDR3 DNA follows: TGTGCCAGCAGCTTTCCAGGGACGTATGAGCAGTTCTTC.

V usage is TRBV7-9 and J usage is TRBJ1-2; no clear D. CDR1 is SEHNR and CDR2 is FQNEAQ in the germline V gene (reference sequence). There are 13 residues in the CDR3. V was cut by 5 bases and J by 7 bases, with 14 bases left in between. This CDR3 reads CASSPPPGSGYTF. The DNA of the CDR3 is TGTGCCAGCAGCCCGCCTCCGGGCAGTGGCTACACCTTC.

This clonotype has more than one count but fewer than ten. The chain combines TRBV12-3 or TRBV12-4 with TRBJ1-2, with D perhaps TRBD1 (5 bases). Trimming took off 6 bases at V and 6 bases at J, with 14 bases between the two ends. The CDR3 is 13 amino acids. CDR3 nucleotides: TGTGCCAGCAGGTTCGGGACGGGGCATGGCTACACCTTC. Translating gives CASRFGTGHGYTF.

This clonotype was seen a few times. The V call is TRBV27, the J call TRBJ1-1, with D hard to call. Per the germline V gene, CDR1 is MNHEY and CDR2 is SMNVEV (reference sequence). The CDR3 runs to 13 residues. V was clipped by 4 bases and J by 3 bases, with 9 bases between them. The CDR3 protein is CASSSWSYTEAFF. The CDR3 DNA follows: TGTGCCAGCAGTTCATGGAGCTACACTGAAGCTTTCTTT.

Only a few counts were recorded for this clonotype. The DNA for the CDR3 is TGTGCCAGCAGTTACTCGCGGGAAACTGAAGCTTTCTTT. It specifies CASSYSRETEAFF. The chain is built from TRBV6-5 and TRBJ1-1, with D uncertain. Trimming removed 0 bases at V and 5 bases at J, with 7 bases between. Germline assignment: CDR1 MNHEY and CDR2 SVGAGI. There are 13 residues in the CDR3.

This clonotype was counted a few times. The chain couples TRBV12-3 or TRBV12-4 to TRBJ2-3; 9 bases match TRBD2. With 4 bases clipped from V and 3 bases from J, the junction kept 20 bases outside the gene matches. This CDR3 has 20 residues. The CDR3 reads CASSSGRGGGKKCYTDTQYF. The CDR3 bases are TGTGCCAGCAGTTCCGGCCGCGGGGGGGGTAAAAAATGTTATACAGATACGCAGTATTTT.